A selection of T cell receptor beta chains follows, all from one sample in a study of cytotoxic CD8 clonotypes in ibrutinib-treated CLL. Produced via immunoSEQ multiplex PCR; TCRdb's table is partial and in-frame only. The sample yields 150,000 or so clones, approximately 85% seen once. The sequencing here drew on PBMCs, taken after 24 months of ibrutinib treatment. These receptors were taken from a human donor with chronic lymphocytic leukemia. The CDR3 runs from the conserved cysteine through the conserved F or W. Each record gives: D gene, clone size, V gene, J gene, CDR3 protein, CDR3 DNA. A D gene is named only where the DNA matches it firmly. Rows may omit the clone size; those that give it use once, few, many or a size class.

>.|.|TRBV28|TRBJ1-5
CASSRRGPNQPQHF
TGTGCCAGCAGTCGGCGGGGGCCCAATCAGCCCCAGCATTTT
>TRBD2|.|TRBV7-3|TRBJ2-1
CASSPAGTSEVSLNYNEQFF
TGTGCCAGCAGCCCAGCCGGGACTAGTGAGGTTAGCTTGAATTACAATGAGCAGTTCTTC
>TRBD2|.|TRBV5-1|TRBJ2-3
CASSLGLAGSGGDTQYF
TGCGCCAGCAGCTTGGGGCTAGCGGGGTCCGGGGGAGATACGCAGTATTTT
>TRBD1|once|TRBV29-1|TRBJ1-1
CSVGQGRLNTEAFF
TGCAGCGTGGGACAGGGGCGACTGAACACTGAAGCTTTCTTT
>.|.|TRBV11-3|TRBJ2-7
CASSRMGGGDYEQYF
TGTGCCAGCAGCCGCATGGGAGGGGGAGACTACGAGCAGTACTTC
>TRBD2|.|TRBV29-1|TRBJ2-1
CSAQRGYNEQFF
TGCAGCGCACAGCGGGGGTACAATGAGCAGTTCTTC
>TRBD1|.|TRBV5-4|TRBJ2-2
CASSSWTGSNTGELFF
TGTGCCAGCAGCTCTTGGACAGGGTCGAACACCGGGGAGCTGTTTTTT
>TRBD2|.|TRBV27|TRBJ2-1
CASSPYKASGAYNEQFF
TGTGCCAGCAGTCCCTATAAAGCTAGCGGGGCCTACAATGAGCAGTTCTTC
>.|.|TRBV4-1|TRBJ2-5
CASSQGVASEETQYF
TGCGCCAGCAGCCAAGGAGTGGCGTCCGAAGAGACCCAGTACTTC
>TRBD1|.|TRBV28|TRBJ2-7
CASGSPGQGLNEQYF
TGTGCCAGCGGTTCTCCGGGACAGGGTCTCAACGAGCAGTACTTC
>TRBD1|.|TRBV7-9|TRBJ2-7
CASSRDSSYEQYF
TGTGCCAGCAGTCGGGACAGCTCCTACGAGCAGTACTTC
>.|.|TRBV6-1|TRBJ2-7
CASSEPHNAPYEQYF
TGTGCCAGCAGTGAACCCCATAATGCCCCCTACGAGCAGTACTTC
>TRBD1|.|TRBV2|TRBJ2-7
CASSGDSYEQYF
TGTGCCAGCAGTGGGGACAGCTACGAGCAGTACTTC
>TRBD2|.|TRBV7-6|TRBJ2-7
CASSLEVAGAVNEQYF
TGTGCCAGCAGCTTAGAGGTAGCGGGAGCGGTAAACGAGCAGTACTTC
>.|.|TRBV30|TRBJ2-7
CAWSAPGLPYEQYF
TGTGCCTGGAGCGCTCCCGGGCTCCCCTACGAGCAGTACTTC
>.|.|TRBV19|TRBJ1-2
CASSIERGYGYTF
TGTGCCAGTAGTATAGAGCGAGGGTATGGCTACACCTTC
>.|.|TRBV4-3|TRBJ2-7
CASSLHPQADYEQYF
TGCGCCAGCAGCCTTCACCCACAAGCGGATTACGAGCAGTACTTC
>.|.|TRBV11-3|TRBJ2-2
CASSLVGGRRLFF
TGTGCCAGCAGCTTAGTCGGGGGCAGGAGGCTGTTTTTT
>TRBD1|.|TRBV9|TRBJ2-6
CASSVRDRGFSGANVLTF
TGTGCCAGCAGCGTCCGGGACAGGGGGTTCTCTGGGGCCAACGTCCTGACTTTC
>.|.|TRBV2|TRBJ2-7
CASTPNSLGEQYF
TGTGCCAGCACTCCAAATAGTCTCGGCGAGCAGTACTTC
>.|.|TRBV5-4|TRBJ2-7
CASSLMTRGSYEQYF
TGTGCCAGCAGCTTGATGACCCGGGGCTCCTACGAGCAGTACTTC
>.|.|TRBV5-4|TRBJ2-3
CASGVPRTDTQYF
TGTGCCAGCGGTGTGCCACGCACAGATACGCAGTATTTT
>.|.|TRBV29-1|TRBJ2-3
CSERGPTDTQYF
TGCAGTGAACGGGGACCCACAGATACGCAGTATTTT
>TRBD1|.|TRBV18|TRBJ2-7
CASSLGQGFTYEQYF
TGTGCCAGCTCACTCGGACAGGGGTTCACCTACGAGCAGTACTTC
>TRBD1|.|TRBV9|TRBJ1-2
CASSSSPGQGYYGYTF
TGTGCCAGCAGCTCGAGTCCGGGACAGGGGTACTATGGCTACACCTTC
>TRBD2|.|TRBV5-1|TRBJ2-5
CASRPTSGGAGSRTQYF
TGCGCCAGCAGACCGACTAGCGGGGGGGCGGGAAGTCGGACCCAGTACTTC
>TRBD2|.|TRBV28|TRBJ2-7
CASSPSGLAGGLTYEQYF
TGTGCCAGCAGCCCATCGGGACTAGCGGGAGGGTTAACCTACGAGCAGTACTTC
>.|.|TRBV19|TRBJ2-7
CASSIDLASDAYF
TGTGCCAGTAGTATCGATTTGGCTAGCGACGCGTACTTC
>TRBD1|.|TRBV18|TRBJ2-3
CASSPLRQGGTDTQYF
TGTGCCAGCTCACCGCTGAGACAGGGGGGCACAGATACGCAGTATTTT
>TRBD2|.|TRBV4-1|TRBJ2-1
CASSQLAGDNEQFF
TGCGCCAGCAGCCAACTAGCGGGAGACAATGAGCAGTTCTTC
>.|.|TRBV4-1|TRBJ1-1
CASSQDPPNRNTEAFF
TGCGCCAGCAGCCAAGATCCTCCCAACCGGAACACTGAAGCTTTCTTT